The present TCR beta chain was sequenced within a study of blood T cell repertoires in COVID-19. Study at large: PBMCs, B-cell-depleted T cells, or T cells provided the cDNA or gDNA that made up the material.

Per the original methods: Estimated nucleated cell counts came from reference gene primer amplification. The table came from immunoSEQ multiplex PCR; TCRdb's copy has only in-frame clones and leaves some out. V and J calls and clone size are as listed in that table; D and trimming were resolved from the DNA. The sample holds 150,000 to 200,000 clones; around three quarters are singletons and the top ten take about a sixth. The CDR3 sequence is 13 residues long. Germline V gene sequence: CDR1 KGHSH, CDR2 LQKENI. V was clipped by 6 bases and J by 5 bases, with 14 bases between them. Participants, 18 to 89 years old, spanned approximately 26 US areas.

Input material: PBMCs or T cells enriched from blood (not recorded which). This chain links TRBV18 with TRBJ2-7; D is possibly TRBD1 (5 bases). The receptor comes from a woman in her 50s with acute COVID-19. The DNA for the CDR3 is TGTGCCAGCTCGTTTTCAGGGTACGACGAGCAGTACGTC. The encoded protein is CASSFSGYDEQYV.